This TCR beta chain stems from a study of T cell responses to AZD1222 COVID-19 vaccine. Across the study: Whether given at about 4 or about 12 weeks, second doses were pooled. Study-level points and caveats: Donors skewed white British and female; clonal diversity was possibly underestimated.

The protocol was immunoSEQ multiplex PCR, while the TCRdb copy is restricted to in-frame clones and leaves out a portion. This sample has 90,000 to 110,000 clones; about 90% occur once, and the top ten carry roughly 6.9%. On this clone: Antigen unknown.

The ends were cut back, 1 base at V and 0 bases at J, with 13 bases in the middle. The V gene's germline CDR1 is LGHNA and CDR2 YNFKEQ. The CDR3 is 16 residues long. The sequence derives from an adult in good health. The rearrangement uses TRBV4-2 and TRBJ2-7; D tentatively reads TRBD1 or TRBD2 (6 bases each). This sample comprised peripheral blood, obtained on day 0 of AZD1222 vaccination. The CDR3 reads CASSQAPGAYSYEQYF. Here the CDR3 DNA reads TGTGCCAGCAGCCAAGCCCCGGGGGCTTACTCCTACGAGCAGTACTTC.